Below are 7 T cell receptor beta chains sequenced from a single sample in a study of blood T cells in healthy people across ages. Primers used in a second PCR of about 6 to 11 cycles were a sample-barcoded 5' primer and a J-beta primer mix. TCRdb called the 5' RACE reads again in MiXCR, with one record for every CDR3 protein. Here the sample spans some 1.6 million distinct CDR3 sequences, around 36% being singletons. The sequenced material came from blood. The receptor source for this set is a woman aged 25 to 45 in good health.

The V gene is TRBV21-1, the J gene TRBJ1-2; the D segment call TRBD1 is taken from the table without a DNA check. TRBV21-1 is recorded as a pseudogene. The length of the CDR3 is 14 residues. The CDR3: CASPKDRGVYGYTF. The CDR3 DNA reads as TGTGCCAGCCCAAAAGACAGGGGTGTTTATGGCTACACCTTC.

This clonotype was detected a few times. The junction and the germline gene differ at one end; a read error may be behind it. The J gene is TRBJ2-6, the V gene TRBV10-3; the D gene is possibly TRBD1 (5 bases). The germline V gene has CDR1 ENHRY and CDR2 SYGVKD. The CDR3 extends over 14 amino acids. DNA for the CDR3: TGTGCCATCAGCAGAAATTCTGGGGCCAACGTCCTTACTTTC. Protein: CAISRNSGANVLTF.

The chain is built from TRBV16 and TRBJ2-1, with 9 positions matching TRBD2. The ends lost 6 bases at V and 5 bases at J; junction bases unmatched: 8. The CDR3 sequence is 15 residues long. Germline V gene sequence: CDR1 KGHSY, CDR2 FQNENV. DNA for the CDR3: TGTGCCAGCAGTCCGGGAGGGACTAGCAACAATGAGCAGTTCTTC. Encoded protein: CASSPGGTSNNEQFF.

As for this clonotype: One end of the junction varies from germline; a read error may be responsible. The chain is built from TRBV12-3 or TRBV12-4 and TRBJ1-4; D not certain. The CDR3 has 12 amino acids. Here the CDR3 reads CDSSPGNEKLFF. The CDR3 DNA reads TGTGACAGCAGTCCGGGCAATGAAAAACTGTTTTTT.

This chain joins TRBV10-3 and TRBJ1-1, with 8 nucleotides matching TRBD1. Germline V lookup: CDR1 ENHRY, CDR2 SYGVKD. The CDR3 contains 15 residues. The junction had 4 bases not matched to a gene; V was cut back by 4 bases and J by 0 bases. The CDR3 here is CAISGTGSMNTEAFF. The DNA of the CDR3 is TGTGCCATCAGTGGGACAGGGAGTATGAACACTGAAGCTTTCTTT.

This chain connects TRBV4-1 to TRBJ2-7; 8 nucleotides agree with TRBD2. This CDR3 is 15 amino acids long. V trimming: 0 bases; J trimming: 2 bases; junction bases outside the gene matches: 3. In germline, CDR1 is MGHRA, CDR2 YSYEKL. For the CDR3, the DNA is TGCGCCAGCAGCCAAGAGCGGGGGGAGCCCTACGAGCAGTACTTC. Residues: CASSQERGEPYEQYF.

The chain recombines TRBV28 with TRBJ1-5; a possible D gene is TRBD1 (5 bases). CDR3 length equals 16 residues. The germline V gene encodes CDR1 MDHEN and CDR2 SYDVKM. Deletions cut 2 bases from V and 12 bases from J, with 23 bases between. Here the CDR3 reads CASSLMGVRGNQVQHF. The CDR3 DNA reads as TGTGCCAGCAGTTTAATGGGGGTTAGGGGCAATCAGGTCCAGCATTTT.